The next 5 T cell receptor beta chains were all read from a single sample in a study of T-cell reconstitution after alpha-beta-depleted transplantation in children. During its preparation, the TCRbeta library received unique molecular identifiers. MiXCR, applied by TCRdb to the PCR reads, yields one record per CDR3 protein. The table records some 640,000 distinct CDR3 sequences, over 15% of them present only once. The sequences come from PBMCs from the stem cell graft donor, collected from the stem cell graft. These receptors all come from a human donor who donated a stem cell graft to a child with acute myeloid leukemia.

This chain joins TRBV15 and TRBJ1-1, with D perhaps TRBD1 (6 bases). The CDR3 runs 19 residues. Trimming took off 0 bases at V and 1 base at J, with 21 bases between the two ends. Germline V CDR1 and CDR2: LNHNV, YYDKDF (reference sequence). CDR3 DNA sequence: TGTGCCACCAGCAGAGAAGGGACACGACCTCACAACCAGAACACTGAAGCTTTCTTT. Protein product: CATSREGTRPHNQNTEAFF.

This clonotype came up a few times. The chain uses TRBV6-1 and TRBJ2-7; D is uncertain. Germline CDR1 reads MNHNS; CDR2 reads SASEGT. This CDR3 has 14 residues. Trimming took off 4 bases at V and 4 bases at J, with 14 bases between the two ends. The CDR3 sequence: CASSGWTWPYEQYV. CDR3 bases: TGTGCCAGCAGTGGGTGGACCTGGCCATACGAGCAGTACGTC.

This clonotype has ten or more counts. The chain combines TRBV10-3 with TRBJ2-1, with a possible D match to TRBD2 (6 bases). The CDR3 runs 14 residues. The germline CDR1 and CDR2 sequences are ENHRY and SYGVKD. Trimming took off 4 bases at V and 1 base at J, with 8 bases between the two ends. CDR3 region: CAISVAGSYNEQFF. The CDR3 bases are TGTGCCATCAGTGTGGCGGGGTCCTACAATGAGCAGTTCTTC.

This clonotype was recorded at least ten times. The chain couples TRBV7-2 to TRBJ2-7; TRBD1 might be the D (5 bases). Per germline, CDR1 SGHTA and CDR2 FQGNSA. Deletions cut 1 base from V and 2 bases from J, with 9 bases between. This CDR3 region has 14 residues. The chain's CDR3 is CASSLVQGTYEQYF. The CDR3 DNA is TGTGCCAGCAGCTTAGTTCAGGGAACCTACGAGCAGTACTTC.

This clonotype appeared a few times. The chain is built from TRBV11-1 and TRBJ2-1, with 7 bases matching TRBD2. Germline V gene data show CDR1 as SGHAT and CDR2 as FQDESV (reference sequence). The CDR3 contains 15 residues. With V trimmed by 3 bases and J by 4 bases, 6 bases remained unmatched. The CDR3 sequence: CASSFPRTSYNEQFF. DNA of the CDR3: TGTGCCAGCAGCTTCCCCAGGACTAGTTACAATGAGCAGTTCTTC.